The 28 T cell receptor beta chains in this list originate from one sample, sequenced in a study of T cells and Merkel cell carcinoma outcomes. Profiled with immunoSEQ multiplex PCR; TCRdb holds only in-frame clones, not every one. This table holds 5,000 to 8,000 clones, about nine tenths found once. The sequenced sample consisted of tumor tissue from Merkel cell carcinoma. These receptor sequences come from a human donor with Merkel cell carcinoma.

This clone appeared a single time. The J gene is TRBJ2-6, the V gene TRBV4-3; perhaps TRBD2 as D (7 bases). V was pared by 0 bases and J by 0 bases, with 12 bases between. The CDR3 runs 18 residues. In germline, CDR1 is LGHNA, CDR2 YSLEER. CDR3 loop: CASSQEEGGSSGANVLTF. CDR3 DNA: TGCGCCAGCAGCCAAGAAGAGGGGGGGAGCTCTGGGGCCAACGTCCTGACTTTC.

The chain combines TRBV2 with TRBJ1-2, with a possible D match to TRBD1 (5 bases). The CDR3 consists of 13 residues. Trimming took 4 bases from V and 8 from J, leaving 14 bases between them. CDR1 is SNHLY, CDR2 FYNNEI, per germline. The DNA for the CDR3 is TGTGCCAGCAGTGCTTCAGGGATTACGGGCTACACCTTC. Translating it yields CASSASGITGYTF. The complete variable domain, with remaining parts taken from reference TRBV2 and TRBJ1-2, reads EPEVTQTPSHQVTQMGQEVILRCVPISNHLYFYWYRQILGQKVEFLVSFYNNEISEKSEIFDDQFSVERPDGSNFTLKIRSTKLEDSAMYFCASSASGITGYTFGSGTRLTVV.

The J gene is TRBJ1-2, the V gene TRBV28; D ambiguous. V gave up 3 bases and J gave up 5 bases, with 10 bases separating them. From germline, CDR1 is MDHEN and CDR2 SYDVKM. The CDR3 runs 13 residues. This chain's CDR3 is CASSLPTSYGYTF. In nucleotides, the CDR3 is TGTGCCAGCAGTTTGCCCACAAGTTATGGCTACACCTTC.

This chain joins TRBV19 and TRBJ2-5; D tentatively reads TRBD1 or TRBD2 (5 bases each). CDR3 length: 13 residues. The germline CDR1 and CDR2 sequences are LNHDA and SQIVND (reference sequence). The ends were cut back, 4 bases at V and 4 bases at J, with 10 bases in the middle. The CDR3 DNA reads as TGTGCCAGTAGTAGACAGAGGGGAGAGACCCAGTACTTC. Encoded protein: CASSRQRGETQYF.

This clone was detected once. CDR3 region: CASSATGIVNSPLHF. The DNA of the CDR3 is TGTGCCAGTAGTGCGACAGGGATAGTCAATTCACCCCTCCACTTT. The chain recombines TRBV19 with TRBJ1-6, with TRBD1 matching over 7 bases. Germline CDR1 LNHDA, CDR2 SQIVND (reference sequence). The CDR3 sequence is 15 residues long. With V trimmed by 5 bases and J by 7 bases, 8 bases remained unmatched.

The rearrangement uses TRBV12-5 and TRBJ2-2; maybe TRBD1 (6 bases). There are 15 residues in the CDR3. Trimming took 4 bases from V and 2 from J, leaving 11 bases between them. The germline V gene has CDR1 LGHNT and CDR2 FRNRAP. The chain's CDR3 is CASGSPGDNTGELFF. CDR3 bases: TGTGCTAGTGGTTCACCAGGGGACAACACCGGGGAGCTGTTTTTT.

The J gene is TRBJ1-2, the V gene TRBV7-9; 7 nucleotides align to TRBD1. Germline assignment: CDR1 SEHNR and CDR2 FQNEAQ (reference sequence). The CDR3 contains 15 residues. J lost 8 bases, V lost 3 bases, and 12 bases had no gene match. For the CDR3, the DNA is TGTGCCAGCAGCTTTCCCGGGACAGTCTCGTTGGGCTACACCTTC. This gives the protein CASSFPGTVSLGYTF.

The rearrangement joins TRBV14 to TRBJ2-4; weak D call: TRBD2 (5 bases). The CDR3 loop spans 19 amino acids. Germline V gene sequence: CDR1 SGHDN, CDR2 FVKESK. Trimming removed 0 bases at V and 0 bases at J, with 18 bases between. CDR3: CASSQDVTKEGQAKNIQYF. The CDR3 bases are TGTGCCAGCAGCCAAGATGTGACGAAAGAGGGTCAAGCCAAAAACATTCAGTACTTC.

This clone was picked up one time. V is TRBV18 and J is TRBJ2-4; D might be TRBD1 (6 bases). Trimming removed 5 bases from V and 1 base from J, with 18 bases in between. The CDR3 covers 17 residues. Germline lookup yields CDR1 KGHSH and CDR2 LQKENI. The CDR3 loop reads CASSKEQGRAAKNIQYF. CDR3 bases: TGTGCCAGCTCAAAAGAACAGGGAAGGGCGGCCAAAAACATTCAGTACTTC.

The chain has TRBV4-2 and TRBJ1-5; 7 positions agree with TRBD1. V gave up 0 bases and J gave up 5 bases; unmatched junction bases: 4. The CDR3 spans 15 residues. From germline, CDR1 is LGHNA and CDR2 YNFKEQ. The CDR3 protein is CASSQEDRNYQPQHF. In nucleotides, the CDR3 is TGTGCCAGCAGCCAAGAGGACAGGAATTATCAGCCCCAGCATTTT.

J is TRBJ1-1 and V is TRBV5-1; D is ambiguous. Trimming cost V 3 bases and J 8 bases, with 14 bases left between them. Germline V CDR1 and CDR2: SGHRS, YFSETQ. This CDR3 comprises 13 residues. The CDR3 reads CASSSSDGTEAFF. In nucleotides, the CDR3 is TGCGCCAGCAGCTCTTCGGACGGTACCGAAGCTTTCTTT.

This clone came up once. V and J are TRBV6-4 and TRBJ2-6; no clear D. Germline CDR1 MRHNA, CDR2 SNTAGT. V was cut by 6 bases and J by 0 bases, with 3 bases left in between. CDR3 length equals 13 residues. The CDR3 region has the DNA TGTGCCAGCAGGGCCTCTGGGGCCAACGTCCTGACTTTC. Residues: CASRASGANVLTF.

V is TRBV7-8 and J is TRBJ2-5; no clear D. The CDR3 contains 15 residues. V was pared by 5 bases and J by 1 base, with 14 bases between. The germline V gene encodes CDR1 SGHVS and CDR2 FQNEAQ. CDR3 loop: CASSPRERVQETQYF. The CDR3, as DNA: TGTGCCAGCAGCCCACGCGAAAGAGTCCAAGAGACCCAGTACTTC.

The chain links TRBV5-6 to TRBJ1-6, with D unclear. CDR3 size: 16 residues. V was clipped by 4 bases and J by 4 bases, with 15 bases between them. The germline V gene encodes CDR1 SGHDT and CDR2 YYEEEE. CDR3 residues: CASSDRGSEYNSPLHF. In DNA, the CDR3 is TGTGCCAGCAGCGACCGCGGGTCCGAGTATAATTCACCCCTCCACTTT. The full variable domain, completed using reference TRBV5-6 and TRBJ1-6, is DAGVTQSPTHLIKTRGQQVTLRCSPKSGHDTVSWYQQALGQGPQFIFQYYEEEERQRGNFPDRFSGHQFPNYSSELNVNALLLGDSALYLCASSDRGSEYNSPLHFGNGTRLTVT.

The genes are TRBV4-1 and TRBJ2-3; D not certain. Per the germline V gene, CDR1 is MGHRA and CDR2 is YSYEKL. The V end lost 0 bases, the J end lost 0 bases, and 4 bases lay between the germline ends. The CDR3 length is 14 residues. CDR3 amino acids: CASSQETSTDTQYF. The CDR3 DNA reads TGCGCCAGCAGCCAAGAAACTAGCACAGATACGCAGTATTTT.

This clone has only a few counts. The genes are TRBV9 and TRBJ2-3, with 7 bases fitting TRBD2. The germline CDR1 and CDR2 sequences are SGDLS and YYNGEE. Trimming took 0 bases from V and 6 from J; bases not matched to a gene: 7. CDR3 length: 15 amino acids. The CDR3 DNA follows: TGTGCCAGCAGCGTAGGAGGGGCCGGGGGGGATACGCAGTATTTT. Amino acids: CASSVGGAGGDTQYF.

V usage is TRBV30 and J usage is TRBJ1-2, with D possibly being TRBD1 (5 bases). CDR1 is GTSNPN and CDR2 is SVGIG in the germline V gene (reference sequence). V lost 1 base to trimming and J lost 2 bases, with 8 bases between them. This CDR3 is built from 13 residues. The CDR3 region has the DNA TGTGCCTGGAGTGACGGGGACAACTATGGCTACACCTTC. Residues: CAWSDGDNYGYTF.

This chain joins TRBV4-1 and TRBJ1-5; the match to TRBD1 covers 8 bases. J gave up 5 bases and V 0 bases, and 3 bases lay outside the gene matches. The CDR3 runs to 15 residues. Germline-derived CDR1 and CDR2 are MGHRA and YSYEKL. The CDR3 DNA follows: TGCGCCAGCAGCCAAGATGACAGGGGCCATCAGCCCCAGCATTTT. Amino acid sequence: CASSQDDRGHQPQHF.

This chain links TRBV6-1 with TRBJ2-4, with 7 nucleotides matching TRBD1. Germline CDR1 MNHNS, CDR2 SASEGT. With 6 bases clipped from V and 6 bases from J, the junction kept 11 bases outside the gene matches. The CDR3 covers 15 residues. In DNA form, the CDR3 reads TGTGCCAGCAGGATTCCACAGGGGAAGGGAAACATTCAGTACTTC. This gives the protein CASRIPQGKGNIQYF.

V usage is TRBV19 and J usage is TRBJ2-2; 7 bases fit TRBD1. CDR1 is LNHDA, CDR2 SQIVND, per germline (reference sequence). Trimming took 6 bases from V and 0 from J; bases not matched to a gene: 1. The CDR3 sequence is 14 residues long. CDR3 in amino acids: CASRDRTNTGELFF. The CDR3 DNA reads as TGTGCCAGTAGGGACAGGACGAACACCGGGGAGCTGTTTTTT.

The rearrangement uses TRBV9 and TRBJ1-3; 8 bases match TRBD1. The V gene's germline CDR1 is SGDLS and CDR2 YYNGEE. The V and J ends lost 5 bases and 4 bases, in that order; junction bases with no gene match: 14. The length of the CDR3 is 17 residues. CDR3 bases: TGTGCCAGCAGTAGAGCCCTGACAGGGACAGGCGGAAACACCATATATTTT. This encodes CASSRALTGTGGNTIYF.

The rearrangement uses TRBV6-1 and TRBJ2-7; D call uncertain. This CDR3 is built from 16 residues. Per the germline V gene, CDR1 is MNHNS and CDR2 is SASEGT. V was cut by 1 base and J by 4 bases, with 17 bases left in between. The CDR3 is CASSEDLAVPTYEQYF. CDR3 coding DNA: TGTGCCAGCAGTGAAGACTTGGCAGTACCTACGTACGAGCAGTACTTC.

The chain couples TRBV4-2 to TRBJ1-2; D remains ambiguous. Per the germline V gene, CDR1 is LGHNA and CDR2 is YNFKEQ. Trimming took off 0 bases at V and 0 bases at J, with 8 bases between the two ends. The length of the CDR3 is 15 residues. The CDR3 protein is CASSQDWAANYGYTF. The CDR3 bases are TGTGCCAGCAGCCAAGATTGGGCAGCTAACTATGGCTACACCTTC.

V usage is TRBV9 and J usage is TRBJ2-1, with D unclear. The CDR3 length is 17 residues. V lost 4 bases and J lost 0, with 17 bases in between. CDR1 is SGDLS, CDR2 YYNGEE, per germline. The CDR3 DNA sequence: TGTGCCAGCAGCCTTAGATCGACGGTAAGCTCCTACAATGAGCAGTTCTTC. It codes for CASSLRSTVSSYNEQFF.

The rearrangement uses TRBV18 and TRBJ1-5; a weak D match, TRBD1 (5 bases). The CDR3 spans 15 residues. Germline V lookup: CDR1 KGHSH, CDR2 LQKENI. Trimming stripped 3 bases from V and 5 bases from J, with 14 bases between. The chain's CDR3 is CASSPPGTGYQPQHF. The CDR3 coding sequence is TGTGCCAGCTCACCCCCGGGAACAGGCTATCAGCCCCAGCATTTT.

This clone came up once. The CDR3 here is CASSRDYSYEQYV. The CDR3 DNA reads TGTGCCAGCAGCCGGGACTACTCCTACGAGCAGTACGTC. The chain couples TRBV5-4 to TRBJ2-7, with 7 bases identical to TRBD2. Germline V gene sequence: CDR1 SGHNT, CDR2 YYREEE (reference sequence). Trimming took 4 bases from V and 0 from J; bases not matched to a gene: 1. The CDR3 consists of 13 residues.

V gene TRBV6-5 combines with J gene TRBJ2-1; unclear D gene. V gave up 0 bases and J gave up 9 bases, with 9 bases separating them. This CDR3 comprises 13 residues. Germline values: CDR1 MNHEY, CDR2 SVGAGI. The CDR3 here is CASSYSSMVEQFF. Here the CDR3 DNA reads TGTGCCAGCAGTTACTCCTCCATGGTTGAGCAGTTCTTC.

The chain employs TRBV25-1 and TRBJ2-5; D perhaps matches TRBD1 (5 bases). The CDR3 totals 13 residues. The ends were cut back, 2 bases at V and 7 bases at J, with 11 bases in the middle. Germline CDR1 and CDR2: MGHDK and SYGVNS. The chain's CDR3 is CASSEGARRTQYF. The CDR3 DNA follows: TGTGCCAGCAGTGAAGGGGCCCGGAGGACCCAGTACTTC. The variable domain in full, completed from reference TRBV25-1 and TRBJ2-5, reads EADIYQTPRYLVIGTGKKITLECSQTMGHDKMYWYQQDPGMELHLIHYSYGVNSTEKGDLSSESTVSRIRTEHFPLTLESARPSHTSQYLCASSEGARRTQYFGPGTRLLVL.